This T cell receptor beta chain originates from a study of immune evolution from preneoplasia to lung adenocarcinoma. Points from the study as a whole: T cell clonality was higher in KRAS-mutant than EGFR-mutant or wild-type nodules.

Some clones are missing from TCRdb's copy, which holds only in-frame ones; the method was immunoSEQ multiplex PCR. The sample holds some 6,200 clones; roughly 74% are singletons and the top ten take 7.6%. This CDR3 has 16 amino acids. With 6 bases removed from V and 4 bases from J, the gap between germline ends came to 19 bases. In germline, CDR1 is MDHEN, CDR2 SYDVKM. A note on this clone: Antigen unknown.

The sample comprised FFPE lung adenocarcinoma in situ tissue. This chain uses TRBV28 with TRBJ2-1; D call uncertain. This clonotype was obtained from a donor of 70 years or more with lung adenocarcinoma. The CDR3 region is CASSTSNENGYNEQFF. CDR3 nucleotides: TGTGCCAGCAGCACATCGAATGAAAATGGTTACAATGAGCAGTTCTTC.